In this sample, the clone carrying this T cell receptor beta chain turned up many times. Amplification targeted TCR beta CDR3 regions from RNA transcripts. RT-PCR in the first round (using the HTBI primer set) targeted the TCR CDR3. TCRdb redid the calling of the multiplex PCR reads with MiXCR, one entry per CDR3 protein. The sample has roughly 250,000 distinct CDR3 sequences, approximately 23% seen once; the top ten hold 50% to 75%. The V and J ends lost 4 bases and 5 bases, in that order; junction bases with no gene match: 5. Germline values: CDR1 DFQATT, CDR2 SNEGSKA (reference sequence). The CDR3 covers 16 residues. This entry is derived from a study of T cells in Graves' hyperthyroidism and ophthalmopathy. Study at large: Peripheral blood was secured at the point of initial diagnosis, before any treatment.

A NOSPECS grade of at least 4, a Clinical Activity Score of at least 3 and duration under 3 months were recorded in ophthalmopathy patients. Uncontrolled infection, other autoimmune disease, pregnancy or lactation excluded patients. 10 ml fresh peripheral blood yielded the PBMCs. V gene TRBV20-1 combines with J gene TRBJ2-1, with 16 bases identical to TRBD2. The sequence derives from a man aged 25-45 years with Graves' ophthalmopathy. The sample taken for sequencing was blood. The CDR3 here is CSATGTSGRANNEQFF. CDR3 nucleotide sequence: TGCAGTGCTACCGGGACTAGCGGGAGGGCGAACAATGAGCAGTTCTTC.